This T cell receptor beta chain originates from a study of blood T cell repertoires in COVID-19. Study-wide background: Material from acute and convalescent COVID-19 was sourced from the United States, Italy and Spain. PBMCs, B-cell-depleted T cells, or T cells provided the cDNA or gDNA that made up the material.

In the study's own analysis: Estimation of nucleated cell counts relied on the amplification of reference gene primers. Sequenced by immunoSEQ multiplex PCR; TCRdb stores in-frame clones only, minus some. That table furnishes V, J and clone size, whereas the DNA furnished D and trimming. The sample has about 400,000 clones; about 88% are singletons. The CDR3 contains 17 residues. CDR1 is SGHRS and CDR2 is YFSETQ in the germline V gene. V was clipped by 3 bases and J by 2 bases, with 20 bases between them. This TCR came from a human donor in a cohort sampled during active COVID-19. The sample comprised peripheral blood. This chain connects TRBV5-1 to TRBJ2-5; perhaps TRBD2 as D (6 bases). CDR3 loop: CASSSLADHWGQETQYF. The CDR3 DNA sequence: TGCGCCAGCAGCTCCTTAGCGGACCACTGGGGGCAAGAGACCCAGTACTTC.